The TCR beta chain described here comes from a study of T cells after yellow fever vaccination. TCRdb ran MiXCR on the 5' RACE reads and lists one entry per CDR3 protein. The sample consists of about 99,000 distinct CDR3 sequences, approximately 5.5% of them appearing once. This CDR3 has 14 residues. Trimming shortened V by 8 bases and J by 2 bases, and 14 bases separated the two germline ends. Germline V lookup: CDR1 MNHEY, CDR2 SVGEGT. Sequenced material: CD8+ T cells sorted from PBMCs, taken 10 days after the yellow fever booster vaccination. The receptor's source is a man aged 18 to 29 who received the YFV17D yellow fever vaccine. The rearrangement joins TRBV6-2 or TRBV6-3 to TRBJ2-3, with D tentatively TRBD2 (7 bases). CDR3 protein: CASSRGGDTDTQYF. CDR3 in DNA: TGTGCCAGCTCGAGGGGGGGCGACACAGATACGCAGTATTTT.